Presented here are 10 T cell receptor beta chains from one specimen sequenced in a study of shared clonotypes between healthy human individuals. The repertoire was sequenced with immunoSEQ multiplex PCR; TCRdb's copy has only in-frame clones and lacks some. The sample has about 650,000 clones; less than 97% are singletons. As defined, naive CD8 cells were CD45RO-negative and positively selected for CCR7, with terminally differentiated effector memory CD45RA+ cells excluded. The sample comprised naive CD8+ T cells sorted from blood. These receptor sequences come from a woman aged 25 to 39 in good health.

V gene TRBV6-5 combines with J gene TRBJ2-1, with unresolved D. V was clipped by 6 bases and J by 4 bases, with 16 bases between them. Germline values: CDR1 MNHEY, CDR2 SVGAGI. This CDR3 has 15 amino acids. As DNA, the CDR3 is TGTGCCAGCAGGCATCCGGGTCAAGGATACAATGAGCAGTTCTTC. This encodes CASRHPGQGYNEQFF.

The chain joins TRBV7-9 to TRBJ2-7; D is unresolved. Germline loops: CDR1 SEHNR, CDR2 FQNEAQ (reference sequence). V lost 4 bases to trimming and J lost 4 bases, with 17 bases between them. The CDR3 runs 15 residues. The CDR3 is CASSSRPTASYEQYF. In DNA form, the CDR3 reads TGTGCCAGCAGCTCGAGGCCCACGGCCAGTTACGAGCAGTACTTC. The whole variable domain, remainder taken from reference TRBV7-9 and TRBJ2-7, is DTGVSQNPRHKITKRGQNVTFRCDPISEHNRLYWYRQTLGQGPEFLTYFQNEAQLEKSRLLSDRFSAERPKGSFSTLEIQRTEQGDSAMYLCASSSRPTASYEQYFGPGTRLTVT.

The rearrangement uses TRBV7-6 and TRBJ2-3; 10 positions agree with TRBD2. This CDR3 is built from 18 residues. With V trimmed by 0 bases and J by 0 bases, 6 bases remained unmatched. CDR1 is SGHVS and CDR2 is FNYEAQ in the germline V gene. For the CDR3, the DNA is TGTGCCAGCAGCTTAGCGTTCGGTAGCGGGAGGAGCACAGATACGCAGTATTTT. The encoded protein is CASSLAFGSGRSTDTQYF.

This chain connects TRBV6-5 to TRBJ1-1; D gene unclear. Germline V lookup: CDR1 MNHEY, CDR2 SVGAGI. CDR3 length: 16 amino acids. Trimming removed 4 bases from V and 0 bases from J, with 15 bases in between. The CDR3 sequence: CASSSIPEKMNTEAFF. Here the CDR3 DNA reads TGTGCCAGCAGTTCGATCCCGGAAAAGATGAACACTGAAGCTTTCTTT.

The chain carries TRBV27 and TRBJ2-3; D ambiguous. Deletions cut 7 bases from V and 6 bases from J, with 14 bases between. The CDR3 sequence is 13 residues long. Germline CDR1 and CDR2: MNHEY and SMNVEV (reference sequence). CDR3 protein: CASTPTPRDTQYF. DNA for the CDR3: TGTGCCAGCACCCCAACCCCACGGGATACGCAGTATTTT.

The rearrangement links TRBV4-1 to TRBJ2-7; TRBD2 matches 8 bases. This CDR3 has 13 residues. Germline V gene data show CDR1 as MGHRA and CDR2 as YSYEKL. Losses at the gene ends were 5 bases for V and 1 base for J; bases not matched to a gene: 1. The chain's CDR3 is CASSERESYEQYF. CDR3 DNA sequence: TGCGCCAGCAGCGAGCGGGAGTCCTACGAGCAGTACTTC.

This sequence joins TRBV7-9 and TRBJ2-5; no clear D gene. The J call may be wrong; the DNA end is better matched by TRBJ2-7. The CDR3 spans 12 residues. Per the germline V gene, CDR1 is SEHNR and CDR2 is FQNEAQ (reference sequence). The CDR3 protein is CASSLLAVEQYF. In nucleotides, the CDR3 is TGTGCCAGCAGCTTACTGGCGGTCGAGCAGTACTTC.

The rearrangement joins TRBV7-8 to TRBJ2-5; 13 bases align to TRBD2. Germline V gives CDR1 SGHVS, CDR2 FQNEAQ. CDR3 length equals 17 residues. Trimming took 5 bases from V and 4 from J; bases not matched to a gene: 10. CDR3 in DNA: TGTGCCAGCAGCGAAGAACTAGCGGGAGGGGAACGAGAGACCCAGTACTTC. It yields the protein CASSEELAGGERETQYF.

This chain's CDR3 is CASSWGGATEAFF. In DNA form, the CDR3 reads TGTGCCAGCAGCTGGGGGGGGGCCACTGAAGCTTTCTTT. This chain connects TRBV5-4 to TRBJ1-1, with D perhaps matching TRBD1 (6 bases). Germline CDR1 SGHNT, CDR2 YYREEE (reference sequence). The CDR3 contains 13 residues. Trimming shortened V by 3 bases and J by 4 bases, and 10 bases separated the two germline ends.

The chain is built from TRBV7-9 and TRBJ2-7; 9 nucleotides agree with TRBD1. CDR1 and CDR2 (germline): SEHNR, FQNEAQ (reference sequence). This CDR3 spans 14 amino acids. V lost 4 bases and J lost 4; bases outside the gene matches: 5. The CDR3 spells CASSSRDRVYEQYF. The CDR3 DNA follows: TGTGCCAGCAGCTCCCGGGACAGGGTGTACGAGCAGTACTTC. The entire variable domain, with the rest obtained from reference TRBV7-9 and TRBJ2-7, is as follows: DTGVSQNPRHKITKRGQNVTFRCDPISEHNRLYWYRQTLGQGPEFLTYFQNEAQLEKSRLLSDRFSAERPKGSFSTLEIQRTEQGDSAMYLCASSSRDRVYEQYFGPGTRLTVT.